The 17 T cell receptor beta chains given below trace back to one sample, sequenced in a study of cytotoxic CD8 clonotypes in ibrutinib-treated CLL. Assay: immunoSEQ multiplex PCR; the TCRdb copy retains only in-frame clones and omits some. Among more than 20,000 clones listed, over 65% were seen once. The source was PBMCs, collected before ibrutinib treatment. Receptors originate from a human donor with chronic lymphocytic leukemia.

The chain recombines TRBV11-2 with TRBJ1-4; 7 bases are a match to TRBD1. Germline values: CDR1 SGHAT, CDR2 FQNNGV. Trimming removed 4 bases from V and 7 bases from J; junction bases left unmatched: 9. This CDR3 spans 15 amino acids. The chain's CDR3 is CASSSRTGVIEKLFF. CDR3 sequence (DNA): TGTGCCAGCAGCTCACGAACAGGGGTTATTGAAAAACTGTTTTTT.

The chain has TRBV7-2 and TRBJ2-2; no firm D call. Germline CDR1 reads SGHTA; CDR2 reads FQGNSA. This CDR3 contains 13 residues. V was clipped by 2 bases and J by 6 bases, with 7 bases between them. This CDR3 reads CASSLRVSGELFF. The CDR3 nucleotides read TGTGCCAGCAGCTTACGAGTGTCCGGGGAGCTGTTTTTT.

The chain uses TRBV5-1 and TRBJ2-6; 9 bases line up with TRBD1. CDR1 and CDR2 (germline): SGHRS, YFSETQ. This CDR3 spans 19 amino acids. V trimming: 4 bases; J trimming: 0 bases; junction bases outside the gene matches: 11. CDR3 sequence reads: CASSTTGTGPISGANVLTF. In DNA, the CDR3 is TGCGCCAGCAGCACGACCGGGACAGGGCCGATCTCTGGGGCCAACGTCCTGACTTTC. The variable domain in full, with the rest retrieved from reference TRBV5-1 and TRBJ2-6, is KAGVTQTPRYLIKTRGQQVTLSCSPISGHRSVSWYQQTPGQGLQFLFEYFSETQRNKGNFPGRFSGRQFSNSRSEMNVSTLELGDSALYLCASSTTGTGPISGANVLTFGAGSRLTVL.

The V and J genes are TRBV7-9 and TRBJ1-3; perhaps TRBD1 as D (5 bases). V was trimmed by 3 bases and J by 6 bases, leaving 12 bases between them. From germline, CDR1 is SEHNR and CDR2 FQNEAQ (reference sequence). The CDR3 has 14 amino acids. CDR3 sequence (DNA): TGTGCCAGCAGCTTCGCAGGGAACCTAAACACCATATATTTT. The encoded protein is CASSFAGNLNTIYF.

Regarding this clone: The junction shows a germline mismatch at one end, possibly a read error. The gene calls are TRBV7-3 and TRBJ2-7; perhaps TRBD1 as D (5 bases). CDR3 length equals 15 residues. Looked up from germline, CDR1 is SGHTA and CDR2 is FQGTGA. For the CDR3, the DNA is TGCGCCAGCAGCCTGCGTGACAGCCTGGGCTACGAGCAGTACTTC. It specifies CASSLRDSLGYEQYF.

A few counts support this clone. The chain employs TRBV6-1 and TRBJ1-5, with D possibly matching TRBD1 (5 bases). Trimming cost V 4 bases and J 3 bases, with 10 bases left between them. The CDR3 length is 14 residues. The germline CDR1 and CDR2 sequences are MNHNS and SASEGT. CDR3 nucleotides: TGTGCCAGCAGTGTCGACAGTCCCAATCAGCCCCAGCATTTT. The encoded protein is CASSVDSPNQPQHF.

The chain employs TRBV5-1 and TRBJ2-7, with a possible D match to TRBD1 (6 bases). Germline assignment: CDR1 SGHRS and CDR2 YFSETQ. The CDR3 totals 13 residues. V shed 2 bases and J shed 4 bases, with 10 bases lying between them. CDR3 in amino acids: CASSLQQGYEQYF. The CDR3 DNA reads TGCGCCAGCAGCTTACAACAGGGTTACGAGCAGTACTTC.

CDR3 bases: TGTGCCAGCTCAACCGGACTAGCGGGAGACGGAGAGCAGTTCTTC. This translates into CASSTGLAGDGEQFF. The chain employs TRBV18 and TRBJ2-1; TRBD2 agrees at 13 bases. There are 15 residues in the CDR3. Unmatched junction bases numbered 8, after V lost 5 bases and J lost 10 bases. CDR1 and CDR2 (germline): KGHSH, LQKENI.

The chain employs TRBV4-2 and TRBJ1-2, with 9 bases fitting TRBD1. Losses at the gene ends were 0 bases for V and 5 bases for J; bases not matched to a gene: 1. CDR1 and CDR2 from the germline V gene are LGHNA and YNFKEQ. The CDR3 has 14 residues. CDR3 DNA: TGTGCCAGCAGCCAAGAGGGACAGGGATATGGCTACACCTTC. This codes for CASSQEGQGYGYTF.

The V gene is TRBV10-3, the J gene TRBJ2-2; D not resolved. CDR3 length: 14 amino acids. Germline CDR1 ENHRY, CDR2 SYGVKD. V was shortened by 7 bases and J by 3 bases, with 12 bases between the two germline ends. The CDR3 reads CAIKSLGDTGELFF. The DNA of the CDR3 is TGTGCCATCAAATCTCTTGGGGACACCGGGGAGCTGTTTTTT.

This chain connects TRBV7-9 to TRBJ2-2, with 10 bases fitting TRBD2. This CDR3 comprises 17 residues. V gave up 4 bases and J gave up 3 bases; unmatched junction bases: 8. CDR1 is SEHNR, CDR2 FQNEAQ, per germline (reference sequence). The CDR3 DNA reads as TGTGCCAGCAGCTCCCCCCCCAGCGGGAGGGACACCGGGGAGCTGTTTTTT. Its translation is CASSSPPSGRDTGELFF.

V and J are TRBV11-1 and TRBJ2-1, with 13 bases aligning to TRBD2. The junction had 5 bases not matched to a gene; V was cut back by 5 bases and J by 4 bases. This CDR3 is 16 amino acids long. CDR1 SGHAT and CDR2 FQDESV come from the germline V gene (reference sequence). The CDR3 DNA is TGTGCCAGCAGCCTTCGACTAGCGGGAGGTTACAATGAGCAGTTCTTC. Its protein is CASSLRLAGGYNEQFF.

The gene calls are TRBV18 and TRBJ2-1, with TRBD1 identical over 7 bases. This CDR3 is 13 amino acids long. Germline-derived CDR1 and CDR2 are KGHSH and LQKENI. Losses at the gene ends were 8 bases for V and 8 bases for J; bases not matched to a gene: 9. The CDR3 nucleotides read TGTGCCAGCACGGGACAGATGCTGGATGAGCAGTTCTTC. Translating gives CASTGQMLDEQFF.

The chain links TRBV18 to TRBJ1-6, with D hard to call. V was clipped by 2 bases and J by 10 bases, with 12 bases between them. CDR3 length equals 14 residues. Germline V CDR1 and CDR2: KGHSH, LQKENI. The CDR3 loop reads CASSPGTEGSPLHF. The CDR3, as DNA: TGTGCCAGCTCACCAGGCACAGAAGGGTCACCCCTCCACTTT.

The rearrangement links TRBV6-6 to TRBJ2-1, with D possibly matching TRBD2 (6 bases). The CDR3 has 13 amino acids. Germline lookup yields CDR1 MNHNY and CDR2 SVGAGI (reference sequence). The V and J ends lost 5 bases and 3 bases respectively, with 8 bases between them. CDR3 DNA sequence: TGTGCCAGCAGTGCGGACTACTACAATGAGCAGTTCTTC. Protein sequence: CASSADYYNEQFF.

The chain employs TRBV30 and TRBJ1-2; weak D call: TRBD1 (5 bases). The germline V and J ends were trimmed by 3 bases and 8 bases, with 22 bases remaining between them. Per germline, CDR1 GTSNPN and CDR2 SVGIG (reference sequence). CDR3 length: 15 amino acids. CDR3 nucleotide sequence: TGTGCCTGGAGGGCCCGCCCTGTACCGAGGGGAGGCTACACCTTC. Translating it yields CAWRARPVPRGGYTF.

This rearrangement joins TRBV28 to TRBJ2-5; D is unclear. CDR3 size: 14 residues. CDR1 and CDR2 from the germline V gene are MDHEN and SYDVKM. The V end was cut by 1 base, the J end by 7 bases, with 13 bases between. CDR3 sequence: CASSLLRQRPTQYF. CDR3 bases: TGTGCCAGCAGTTTATTGCGGCAGCGCCCGACCCAGTACTTC.